A selection of T cell receptor beta chains follows, all from one sample in a study of cytomegalovirus exposure and HLA in healthy donors. TCRdb's table, derived via immunoSEQ multiplex PCR, lists solely in-frame clones and lacks some. The sample has 130,000 or so clones; 82% are singletons. Sequencing was carried out using PBMCs. All receptors come from a man aged 18 to 30 in good health and CMV-seropositive. Each CDR3 is given without its conserved first and last residue.

>TRBV7-8|TRBJ1-4
ASSSIPGGTNEKLF
>TRBV7-9|TRBJ1-1
ASSSIRGRNTEAF
>TRBV7-2|TRBJ1-5
ASSGDRASQPQH
>TRBV14|TRBJ1-3
ASSQDGGSLGNTIY
>TRBV27|TRBJ1-1
ASSTREAARVNTEAF
>TRBV5-1|TRBJ2-7
ASGGGVGSYEQY
>TRBV4-1|TRBJ2-7
ASSPGQGAYEQY
>TRBV27|TRBJ2-7
AVGAPGGRT
>TRBV9|TRBJ2-7
ASSVGTGVSGYEQY
>TRBV19|TRBJ2-7
ASSSTGVEQY
>TRBV7-9|TRBJ1-1
ASSLAPSPGTEAF
>TRBV29-1|TRBJ2-7
SVLQSGEQY
>TRBV5-1|TRBJ1-1
ASSLATGWDTEAF
>TRBV5-4|TRBJ2-3
ASSPFTNLGLTDTQY
>TRBV5-8|TRBJ1-3
ASSLDRGFSGNTIY
>TRBV6-1|TRBJ1-4
ASSREDRWNEKLF
>TRBV28|TRBJ2-2
ATSIAPGELF
>TRBV27|TRBJ2-1
ASRGLAGRYNEQF
>TRBV6-6|TRBJ2-1
ASSYRGNEQF
>TRBV7-8|TRBJ1-1
ASSLSGQNTEAF
>TRBV5-1|TRBJ2-5
ASRGGRQQETQY
>TRBV18|TRBJ1-6
ASSVGTGNSPLH
>TRBV2|TRBJ2-5
ASSDGRVTQY
>TRBV2|TRBJ2-7
ASSEGGGNYEQY
>TRBV9|TRBJ2-1
ASSVAGGTYNEQF
>TRBV6-5|TRBJ2-2
ASSYDRGMSTGELF
>TRBV6-5|TRBJ2-3
ASSVLGTGTDTQY
>TRBV6-1|TRBJ2-3
ASSGQTGADTQY
>TRBV5-1|-
ASSLGREYEQY
>TRBV27|TRBJ1-1
ASSFSGAAPFITEAF
>TRBV20-1|TRBJ2-7
SASISYEQY
>TRBV7-3|-
ASSTDRGFEQY
>TRBV20-1|TRBJ2-1
SAYDGGTF
>TRBV5-1|TRBJ2-3
ASQTSGRLADTQY
>TRBV6-5|TRBJ1-4
ASSTGTGWLGNLF
>TRBV6-6|TRBJ2-1
ASSYYGSGSNEQF
>TRBV7-9|TRBJ2-7
ASSDATGSYEQY
>TRBV7-9|TRBJ2-7
ASSRDYEQY
>TRBV19|TRBJ2-7
ASSPSSRGSYEQY
>TRBV18|TRBJ2-3
ASSLRQGTTDTQY
>TRBV6-5|TRBJ2-7
ASSSLSRESYEQY
>TRBV4-1|TRBJ2-7
ASSHPIQGPQY
>TRBV28|TRBJ2-2
ASSFRTGGFTGELF
>TRBV6-6|TRBJ2-1
ASSYAPSGDNEQF
>TRBV7-9|TRBJ1-2
ASSLAGFDDGYT
>TRBV28|TRBJ1-5
ASSPSGAYNQPQH
>TRBV25-1|TRBJ2-7
ASSADGGYEQY
>TRBV5-1|TRBJ2-5
ASRDRGVQETQY
>TRBV28|TRBJ1-1
ASIPVVGGTEAF